This T cell receptor (beta chain) is from a study of CD8+CD57+ T cells in acquired aplastic anemia (dated by TCRdb to 2016 to 2019). Context from the whole study: A mean of around 3 ug of DNA, ranging from about 0.19 to 30 ug, was extracted from sorted CD4+ and CD8+ cells. Healthy donor samples averaged roughly 10 million reads for CD4+ and fewer than 12 million for CD8+ cells.

V loses 5 bases, J loses 1 base, and the germline ends lie 9 bases apart. The CDR3 holds 13 amino acids from the cysteine to the phenylalanine. Just the 39-base CDR3 DNA is kept, in frame starting at base 1. The germline V gene provides CDR1 SNHLY and CDR2 FYNNEI. The paper as a whole reports these results and caveats: Between patients and healthy controls, no significant difference in CD8+ Simpson's diversity was found (P=0.060). Over 25 CD8+ CDR3 sequences were found in both patients and controls but appeared to be highly expressed in patients and within the immunodominant clones of the patients.

TCR repertoires of sorted CD4+ and CD8+ blood T cells from severe aplastic anemia patients and healthy subjects were deep-sequenced in the study. Ficoll-Paque density gradient centrifugation was used to isolate peripheral blood mononuclear cells. Before DNA extraction, CD4+ and CD8+ T cells were sorted with FACS or magnetic beads. About this clonotype: The antigen it recognizes is unknown. No quality values exist for individual bases; no much larger clone is one base distant.

Profiling of TCR beta VDJ combinations and CDR3 sequences used genomic DNA as the template. An Illumina HiSeq 2000 was the platform used for TCR repertoire sequencing. The published analysis was carried out like this. TRBV/TRBJ rearrangement plots, CDR3 size and DJ length profiles, and Simpson's diversity index were used to evaluate the repertoires. The most abundant DNA sequence in the deep sequencing data was taken as the immunodominant clone. CDR3 amino acid sequences were checked for sharing between subjects and were compared against published repertoires and the VDJdb database. In TCRdb, the public reads were trimmed at Q25 with fastp and aligned with MiXCR, with productive beta chains retained. Every CDR3 protein is listed once, alongside the most common genes and DNA of its rows. The V and J calls were determined by TCRdb, not by the authors. The sample table holds about 140,000 distinct CDR3 sequences, of which 41% were seen once. The leading ten clones occupy 8% to 9% of the sample.

This chain is built from TRBV2 and TRBJ2-7; tentative D gene TRBD2, with 6 bases matching. Sequences were obtained from sorted CD4+, CD8+, or CD8+CD57+ T cells (not recorded which) from PBMCs. This sequence was found in a human donor in good health, serving as a control. The DNA sequence is as follows: TGTGCCAGCAGTCCGACTAGGTCCTACGAGCAGTACTTC. It translates as CASSPTRSYEQYF.